This T cell receptor (beta chain) was sequenced for a study of T-cell memory formation after mild COVID-19. Study at large: There were largely donor-specific TCR clusters. Whole-study findings and limits: The study detected some responding clones in pre-infection memory, suggesting cross-reactive memory joined. Mostly located in CM and EM were contracting CD4+ clones, with contracting CD8+ clones located in EMRA.

The CDR3 loop spans 15 amino acids. The germline V and J ends were trimmed by 5 bases and 5 bases, with 16 bases remaining between them. Germline assignment: CDR1 SGHTA and CDR2 FQGNSA. On this clonotype: The target antigen is unknown.

TCR alpha and TCR beta cDNA libraries carrying sample barcodes and UMIs were produced by 5'RACE using constant-segment primers. In TCRdb, the 5' RACE reads were re-called with MiXCR into one record per CDR3 protein. The table lists around 200,000 distinct CDR3 sequences, about 10% of them singletons. Sample: PBMCs or a T cell subset sorted from them (not recorded which). V is TRBV7-2 and J is TRBJ2-1; tentatively, D is TRBD1 or TRBD2 (5 bases each). This clonotype originated in a man younger than 35 who had mild COVID-19 (a few samples of this study predate the infection). Cell type and time point are not known. This CDR3 is CASSPRGAANNEQFF. The CDR3 region has the DNA TGTGCCAGCAGCCCCCGAGGGGCGGCGAACAATGAGCAGTTCTTC.